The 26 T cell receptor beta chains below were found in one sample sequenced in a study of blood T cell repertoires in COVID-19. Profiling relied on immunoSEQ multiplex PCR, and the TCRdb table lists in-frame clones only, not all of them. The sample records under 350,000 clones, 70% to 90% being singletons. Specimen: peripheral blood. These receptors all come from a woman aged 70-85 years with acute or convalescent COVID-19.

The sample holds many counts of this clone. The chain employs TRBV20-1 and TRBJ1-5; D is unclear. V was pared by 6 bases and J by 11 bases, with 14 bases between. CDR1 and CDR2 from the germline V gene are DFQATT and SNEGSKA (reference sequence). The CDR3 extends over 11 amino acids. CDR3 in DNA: TGCAGTGCCATGAGAGGAGGATCCCAGCATTTT. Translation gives CSAMRGGSQHF.

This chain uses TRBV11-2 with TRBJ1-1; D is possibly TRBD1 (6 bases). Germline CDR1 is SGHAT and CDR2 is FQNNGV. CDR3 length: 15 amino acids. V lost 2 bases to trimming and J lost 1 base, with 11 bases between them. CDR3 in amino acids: CASSLTGRENTEAFF. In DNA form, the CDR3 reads TGTGCCAGCAGCTTAACAGGGAGAGAGAACACTGAAGCTTTCTTT.

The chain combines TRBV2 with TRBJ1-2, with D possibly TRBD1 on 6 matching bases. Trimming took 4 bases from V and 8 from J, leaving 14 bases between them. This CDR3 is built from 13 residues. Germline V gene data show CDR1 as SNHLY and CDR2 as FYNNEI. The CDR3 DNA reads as TGTGCCAGCAGTGTCCAGGGAACAGGGGGCTACACCTTC. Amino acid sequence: CASSVQGTGGYTF.

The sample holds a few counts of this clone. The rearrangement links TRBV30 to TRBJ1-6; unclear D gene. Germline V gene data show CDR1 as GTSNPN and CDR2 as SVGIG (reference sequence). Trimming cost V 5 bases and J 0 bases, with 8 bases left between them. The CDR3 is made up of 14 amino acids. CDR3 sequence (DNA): TGTGCCTGGGCGAGAAGCTCCTATAATTCACCCCTCCACTTT. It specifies CAWARSSYNSPLHF.

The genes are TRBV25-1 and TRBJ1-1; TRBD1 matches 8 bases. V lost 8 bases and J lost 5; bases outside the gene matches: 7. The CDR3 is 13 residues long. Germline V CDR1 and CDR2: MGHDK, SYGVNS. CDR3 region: CASRPGGWTEAFF. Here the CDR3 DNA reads TGTGCCAGCCGCCCAGGGGGCTGGACTGAAGCTTTCTTT. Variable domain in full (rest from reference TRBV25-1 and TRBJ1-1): EADIYQTPRYLVIGTGKKITLECSQTMGHDKMYWYQQDPGMELHLIHYSYGVNSTEKGDLSSESTVSRIRTEHFPLTLESARPSHTSQYLCASRPGGWTEAFFGQGTRLTVV.

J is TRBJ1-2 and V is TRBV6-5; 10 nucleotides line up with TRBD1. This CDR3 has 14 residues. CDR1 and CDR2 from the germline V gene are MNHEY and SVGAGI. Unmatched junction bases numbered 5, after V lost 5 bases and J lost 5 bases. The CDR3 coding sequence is TGTGCCAGCAGTCCCAGGGACAGGGGTTATGGCTACACCTTC. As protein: CASSPRDRGYGYTF.

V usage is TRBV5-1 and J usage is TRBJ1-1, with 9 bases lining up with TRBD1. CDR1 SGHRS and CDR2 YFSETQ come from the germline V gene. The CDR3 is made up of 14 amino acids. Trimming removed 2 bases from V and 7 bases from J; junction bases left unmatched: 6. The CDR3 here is CASSLQGADREAFF. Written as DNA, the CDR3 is TGCGCCAGCAGCTTACAGGGGGCGGACCGTGAAGCTTTCTTT.

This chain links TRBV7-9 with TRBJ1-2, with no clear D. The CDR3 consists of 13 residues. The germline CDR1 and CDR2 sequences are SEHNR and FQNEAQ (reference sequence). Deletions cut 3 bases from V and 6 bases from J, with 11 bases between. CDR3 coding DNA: TGTGCCAGCAGCTTTTCCCCCCCGGATGGCTACACCTTC. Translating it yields CASSFSPPDGYTF.

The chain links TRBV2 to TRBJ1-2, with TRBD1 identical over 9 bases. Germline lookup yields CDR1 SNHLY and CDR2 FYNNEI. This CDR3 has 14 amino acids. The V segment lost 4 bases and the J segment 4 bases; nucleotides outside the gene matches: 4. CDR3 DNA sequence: TGTGCCAGCAGTGCACAGGGGGCGCGCTATGGCTACACCTTC. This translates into CASSAQGARYGYTF. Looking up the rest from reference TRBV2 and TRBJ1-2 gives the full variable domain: EPEVTQTPSHQVTQMGQEVILRCVPISNHLYFYWYRQILGQKVEFLVSFYNNEISEKSEIFDDQFSVERPDGSNFTLKIRSTKLEDSAMYFCASSAQGARYGYTFGSGTRLTVV.

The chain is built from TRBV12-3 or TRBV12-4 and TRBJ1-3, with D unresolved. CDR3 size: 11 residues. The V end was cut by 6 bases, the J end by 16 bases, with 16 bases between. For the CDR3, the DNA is TGTGCCAGCAGATCATACGGGGTTGGGTATTTT. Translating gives CASRSYGVGYF.

CDR3 DNA sequence: TGTGCCAGCAGCCCGCGGGGGGGCTCCTACGAGCAGTACTTC. This translates into CASSPRGGSYEQYF. This sequence joins TRBV4-2 and TRBJ2-7; 9 bases fit TRBD2. The CDR3 runs to 14 residues. After removal of 4 bases from V and 0 bases from J, the junction contained 1 base not matched to a gene. Germline-derived CDR1 and CDR2 are LGHNA and YNFKEQ.

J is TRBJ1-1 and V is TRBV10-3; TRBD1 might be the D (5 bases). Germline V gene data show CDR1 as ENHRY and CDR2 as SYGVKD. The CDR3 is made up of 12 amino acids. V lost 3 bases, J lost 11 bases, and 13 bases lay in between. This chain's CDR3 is CAISEQGAAAFF. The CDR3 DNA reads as TGTGCCATCAGTGAACAAGGGGCGGCGGCTTTCTTT.

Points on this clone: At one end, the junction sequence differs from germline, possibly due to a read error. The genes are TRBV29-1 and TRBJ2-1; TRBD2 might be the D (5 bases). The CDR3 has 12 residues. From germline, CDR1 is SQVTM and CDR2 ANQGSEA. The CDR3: CSVEELRLTGVF. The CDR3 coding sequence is TGCAGCGTTGAGGAACTACGACTAACCGGGGTCTTC.

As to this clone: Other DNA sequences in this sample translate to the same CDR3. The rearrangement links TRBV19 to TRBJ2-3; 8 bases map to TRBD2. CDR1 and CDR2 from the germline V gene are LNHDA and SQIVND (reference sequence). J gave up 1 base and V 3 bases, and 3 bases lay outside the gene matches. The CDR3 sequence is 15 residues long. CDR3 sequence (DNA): TGTGCCAGTAGTATCGGACTAGCCGGCACAGATACGCAGTATTTT. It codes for CASSIGLAGTDTQYF. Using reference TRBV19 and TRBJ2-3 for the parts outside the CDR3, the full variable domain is DGGITQSPKYLFRKEGQNVTLSCEQNLNHDAMYWYRQDPGQGLRLIYYSQIVNDFQKGDIAEGYSVSREKKESFPLTVTSAQKNPTAFYLCASSIGLAGTDTQYFGPGTRLTVL.

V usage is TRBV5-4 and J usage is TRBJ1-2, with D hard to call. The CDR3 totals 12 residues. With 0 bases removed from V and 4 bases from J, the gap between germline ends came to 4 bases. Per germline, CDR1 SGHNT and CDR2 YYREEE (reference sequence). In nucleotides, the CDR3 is TGTGCCAGCAGCTTGGGCAGCTATGGCTACACCTTC. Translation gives CASSLGSYGYTF.

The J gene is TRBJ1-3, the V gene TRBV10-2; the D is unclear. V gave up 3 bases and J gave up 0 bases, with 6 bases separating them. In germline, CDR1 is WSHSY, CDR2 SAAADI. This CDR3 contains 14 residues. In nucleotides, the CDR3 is TGCGCCAGCAGTGACGCGTTCTCTGGAAACACCATATATTTT. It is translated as CASSDAFSGNTIYF.

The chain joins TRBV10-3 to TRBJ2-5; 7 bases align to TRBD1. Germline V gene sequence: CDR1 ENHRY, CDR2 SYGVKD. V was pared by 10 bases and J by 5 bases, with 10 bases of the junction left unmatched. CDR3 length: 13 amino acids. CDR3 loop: CATLDRAQETQYF. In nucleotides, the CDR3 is TGTGCCACCCTCGACAGGGCACAGGAGACCCAGTACTTC.

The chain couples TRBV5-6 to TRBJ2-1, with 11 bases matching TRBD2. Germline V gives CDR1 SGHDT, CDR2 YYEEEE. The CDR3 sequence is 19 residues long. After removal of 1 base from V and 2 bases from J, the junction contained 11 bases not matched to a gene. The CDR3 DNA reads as TGTGCCAGCAGCTTGTCTCGCGCGGCTAGCGGGGGGACCTACAATGAGCAGTTCTTC. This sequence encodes CASSLSRAASGGTYNEQFF.

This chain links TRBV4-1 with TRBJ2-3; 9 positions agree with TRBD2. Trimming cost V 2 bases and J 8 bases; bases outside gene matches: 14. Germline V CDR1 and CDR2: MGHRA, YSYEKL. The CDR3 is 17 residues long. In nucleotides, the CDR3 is TGCGCCAGCAGCCAATCTGCGGGGGGGACTGATGCCGGTACGCAGTATTTT. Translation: CASSQSAGGTDAGTQYF.

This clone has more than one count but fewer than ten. DNA of the CDR3: TGTGCCACCAGCCCACGACAGGGGGCAACTAATGAAAAACTGTTTTTT. This gives the protein CATSPRQGATNEKLFF. The chain joins TRBV15 to TRBJ1-4; TRBD1 aligns across 9 bases. Germline loops: CDR1 LNHNV, CDR2 YYDKDF (reference sequence). CDR3 length: 16 residues. With V trimmed by 5 bases and J by 0 bases, 4 bases remained unmatched.

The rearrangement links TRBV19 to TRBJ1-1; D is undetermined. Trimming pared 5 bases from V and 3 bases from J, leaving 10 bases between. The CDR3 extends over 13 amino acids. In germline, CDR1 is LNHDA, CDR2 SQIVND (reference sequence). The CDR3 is CASSHTRDTEAFF. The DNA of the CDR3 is TGTGCCAGTAGTCACACCCGGGACACTGAAGCTTTCTTT. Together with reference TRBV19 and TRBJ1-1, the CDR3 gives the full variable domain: DGGITQSPKYLFRKEGQNVTLSCEQNLNHDAMYWYRQDPGQGLRLIYYSQIVNDFQKGDIAEGYSVSREKKESFPLTVTSAQKNPTAFYLCASSHTRDTEAFFGQGTRLTVV.

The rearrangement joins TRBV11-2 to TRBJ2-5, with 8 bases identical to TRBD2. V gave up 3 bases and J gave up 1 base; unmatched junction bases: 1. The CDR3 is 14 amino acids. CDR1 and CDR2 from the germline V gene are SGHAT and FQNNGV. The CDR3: CASSFGGAQETQYF. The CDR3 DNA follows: TGTGCCAGCAGCTTCGGGGGGGCCCAAGAGACCCAGTACTTC.

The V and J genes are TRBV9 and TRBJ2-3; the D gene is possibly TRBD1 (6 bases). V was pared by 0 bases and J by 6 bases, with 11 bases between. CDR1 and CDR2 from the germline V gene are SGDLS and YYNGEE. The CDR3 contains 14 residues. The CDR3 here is CASSVGGRVDTQYF. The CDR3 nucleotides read TGTGCCAGCAGCGTAGGGGGGCGGGTGGATACGCAGTATTTT.

The CDR3 is CSATTGVEAFF. The CDR3, as DNA: TGCAGTGCTACGACGGGGGTTGAAGCTTTCTTT. The chain is built from TRBV20-1 and TRBJ1-1, with D possibly being TRBD1 (5 bases). In germline, CDR1 is DFQATT, CDR2 SNEGSKA (reference sequence). The CDR3 consists of 11 residues. Trimming took 4 bases from V and 7 from J, leaving 10 bases between them.

CDR3 in DNA: TGTGCCAGTAGACCGCAGGGGTCAAACTATGGCTACACCTTC. This encodes CASRPQGSNYGYTF. The chain links TRBV19 to TRBJ1-2, with a weak D call TRBD1 (6 bases). CDR1 and CDR2 (germline): LNHDA, SQIVND (reference sequence). V lost 6 bases to trimming and J lost 2 bases, with 13 bases between them. This CDR3 comprises 14 residues.

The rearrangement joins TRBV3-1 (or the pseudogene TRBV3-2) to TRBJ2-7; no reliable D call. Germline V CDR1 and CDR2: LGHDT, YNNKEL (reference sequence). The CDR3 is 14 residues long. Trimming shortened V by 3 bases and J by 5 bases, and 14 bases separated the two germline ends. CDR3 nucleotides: TGTGCCAGCAGCCAGGCCGGTGGAGCAGACGAGCAGTACTTC. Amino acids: CASSQAGGADEQYF.